This TCR beta chain was identified during a study of shared clonotypes between healthy human individuals. Broader study findings: Larger estimated richness was generally seen in naive subsets than in memory subsets. Exclusively blood specimens were collected; tissue repertoires likely differ.

The V segment lost 5 bases and the J segment 0 bases; nucleotides outside the gene matches: 3. CDR1 and CDR2 from the germline V gene are SQVTM and ANQGSEA. This CDR3 is 14 amino acids long. About this clone: No antigen is known for it. This sample also contains other DNA sequences that code for the same CDR3.

HIV-negative, healthy adults without recent acute infections or vaccinations were the donors. Across several immunoSEQ plates, the genomic DNA of each subset was split evenly. Data came from immunoSEQ multiplex PCR; TCRdb stores just in-frame clones and leaves some out. Among under 2.5 million clones listed, less than 95% were seen once. The chain carries TRBV29-1 and TRBJ2-7; TRBD2 matches 11 bases. The sequencing input was naive CD4+ T cells from PBMCs. Subset of the sample: CD45RA+ positively selected. The receptor was derived from a young man in good health. Some clones in this sample may be carry-over from other donors' samples. This chain's CDR3 is CSVSGLAGSYEQYF. CDR3 coding DNA: TGCAGCGTTTCCGGACTAGCGGGCTCCTACGAGCAGTACTTC.